This TCR beta chain was sequenced for a study of blood T cell repertoires in COVID-19. Study as a whole: Sites across the United States, Italy and Spain contributed samples from acute and convalescent COVID-19. Sources were T cells, B-cell-depleted T cells, or PBMCs; the material itself was cDNA or gDNA.

Original handling: Cell counts per sample came from amplifying reference gene primers. TCRdb's copy holds only in-frame clones and misses some; the assay was immunoSEQ multiplex PCR. For V, J and clone size, that table is used; D and trimming come from the DNA. The data show about 76,000 clones, approximately 86% seen once. This clonotype originated in a human donor in a cohort sampled during active COVID-19. Sequencing was carried out using peripheral blood.

The CDR3 protein is CAWTPGVGRHGNTIYF. Here the CDR3 DNA reads TGTGCCTGGACCCCTGGGGTTGGGAGACATGGAAACACCATATATTTT. V and J are TRBV30 and TRBJ1-3; D call uncertain. From germline, CDR1 is GTSNPN and CDR2 SVGIG (reference sequence). The CDR3 consists of 16 residues. V dropped 4 bases and J dropped 3 bases, with 19 bases sitting between them.